The TCR beta chain described here comes from a study of human T cells and chemical hapten exposure. TCRdb itself ran the RACE reads through MiXCR, one entry per CDR3 protein. The top ten hold approximately 2.3% of the sample, which has around 260,000 distinct CDR3 sequences, over 8% seen once. Time point of the sample: pre-sensitization, week 0. Treatment indicated: therapeutic diphenylcyclopropenone sensitization with weekly scalp DPC. Germline assignment: CDR1 SGHTA and CDR2 FQGNSA. This CDR3 is built from 14 residues. V was clipped by 2 bases and J by 3 bases, with 8 bases between them. This chain uses TRBV7-2 with TRBJ1-5; perhaps TRBD1 as D (5 bases). Material: whole blood, obtained in connection with sensitization to the hapten diphenylcyclopropenone (DPC). The clonotype originates from a woman aged 40 to 50 with alopecia areata. Some clones in this sample may be carry-over from other donors' samples. This CDR3 is CASSLRGDNQPQHF. The CDR3 DNA reads TGTGCCAGCAGCTTAAGAGGGGACAATCAGCCCCAGCATTTT.